This is a list of T cell receptor beta chains from one sample in a study of cytomegalovirus exposure and HLA in healthy donors. TCRdb's copy holds only in-frame clones and misses some; the assay was immunoSEQ multiplex PCR. This table holds about 76,000 clones, roughly 78% found once. Sequencing used PBMCs. Source of these receptors: a man aged 25 to 45 in good health and CMV-seronegative. CDR3s include the opening cysteine and the closing phenylalanine or tryptophan. D genes are given only for firm matches. Not every row has a clone size; where given, it reads once, few, many or a size class.

cdr3_aa: CASSLGGSRRAEAFF; cdr3_nt: TGTGCCAGCAGTTTAGGCGGCAGTAGGCGGGCTGAAGCTTTCTTT; d_call: .; v_call: TRBV28; clone_size: .; j_call: TRBJ1-1
cdr3_aa: CASSSYYEQYF; cdr3_nt: TGTGCCAGCAGCTCCTACTACGAGCAGTACTTC; d_call: .; v_call: TRBV7-6; clone_size: .; j_call: TRBJ2-7
cdr3_aa: CSVNGAGLNTEAFF; cdr3_nt: TGCAGCGTGAATGGAGCAGGGTTGAACACTGAAGCTTTCTTT; d_call: .; v_call: TRBV29-1; clone_size: .; j_call: TRBJ1-1
cdr3_aa: CASSFGHPNEQFF; cdr3_nt: TGTGCCAGCAGCTTCGGACACCCTAATGAGCAGTTCTTC; d_call: .; v_call: TRBV7-9; clone_size: .; j_call: TRBJ2-1
cdr3_aa: CASSFDDRNYGYTF; cdr3_nt: TGCGCCAGCAGCTTCGATGACAGGAACTATGGCTACACCTTC; d_call: .; v_call: TRBV5-1; clone_size: .; j_call: TRBJ1-2
cdr3_aa: CASSPSNGQYGYTF; cdr3_nt: TGTGCCAGCTCACCATCGAACGGACAATATGGCTACACCTTC; d_call: .; v_call: TRBV18; clone_size: .; j_call: TRBJ1-2
cdr3_aa: CAWSPDRGAKNIQYF; cdr3_nt: TGTGCCTGGAGTCCGGACAGGGGGGCCAAAAACATTCAGTACTTC; d_call: TRBD1; v_call: TRBV30; clone_size: .; j_call: TRBJ2-4
cdr3_aa: CASSGRQGVSYEQYF; cdr3_nt: TGTGCCAGTAGTGGCCGACAGGGCGTCTCCTACGAGCAGTACTTC; d_call: TRBD1; v_call: TRBV19; clone_size: few; j_call: TRBJ2-7
cdr3_aa: CASSVATARGADTQYF; cdr3_nt: TGTGCCAGCAGCGTAGCGACCGCGCGAGGAGCAGATACGCAGTATTTT; d_call: .; v_call: TRBV9; clone_size: .; j_call: TRBJ2-3
cdr3_aa: CASSWTGRREQFF; cdr3_nt: TGTGCCAGCTCCTGGACAGGGCGGCGCGAGCAGTTCTTC; d_call: TRBD1; v_call: TRBV25-1; clone_size: .; j_call: TRBJ2-1
cdr3_aa: CASSEAAGGGETQYF; cdr3_nt: TGTGCCAGCAGTGAAGCGGCAGGGGGTGGTGAGACCCAGTACTTC; d_call: TRBD1; v_call: TRBV6-1; clone_size: .; j_call: TRBJ2-5
cdr3_aa: CASSTSGGPEETQYF; cdr3_nt: TGTGCCAGCAGCACGAGCGGGGGCCCGGAGGAGACCCAGTACTTC; d_call: TRBD2; v_call: TRBV7-9; clone_size: .; j_call: TRBJ2-5
cdr3_aa: CAWSVGGQFAGELFF; cdr3_nt: TGTGCCTGGAGTGTAGGGGGTCAATTCGCCGGGGAGCTGTTTTTT; d_call: .; v_call: TRBV30; clone_size: .; j_call: TRBJ2-2
cdr3_aa: CASSYQANPPYEQYF; cdr3_nt: TGTGCCAGCAGTTATCAGGCGAACCCGCCCTACGAGCAGTACTTC; d_call: .; v_call: TRBV6-5; clone_size: .; j_call: TRBJ2-7
cdr3_aa: CASSETFAGALNEQFF; cdr3_nt: TGTGCCAGCAGTGAAACGTTTGCGGGAGCCTTAAATGAGCAGTTCTTC; d_call: TRBD2; v_call: TRBV6-1; clone_size: .; j_call: TRBJ2-1
cdr3_aa: CASSILGQGSYTF; cdr3_nt: TGTGCCAGTAGTATCCTGGGACAGGGGAGCTACACCTTC; d_call: TRBD1; v_call: TRBV19; clone_size: few; j_call: TRBJ1-2
cdr3_aa: CASSLPTDYQETQYF; cdr3_nt: TGTGCCAGCAGCTTACCCACGGACTATCAAGAGACCCAGTACTTC; d_call: .; v_call: TRBV7-2; clone_size: .; j_call: TRBJ2-5
cdr3_aa: CASSLKGQGIIRETQYF; cdr3_nt: TGTGCCAGCAGCTTGAAGGGACAGGGGATAATCAGAGAGACCCAGTACTTC; d_call: TRBD1; v_call: TRBV5-4; clone_size: .; j_call: TRBJ2-5
cdr3_aa: CASSRTTGGNSPLHF; cdr3_nt: TGTGCCAGCAGCCGTACTACAGGGGGCAATTCACCCCTCCACTTT; d_call: TRBD1; v_call: TRBV7-3; clone_size: .; j_call: TRBJ1-6
cdr3_aa: CASSYSIAAVDTQYF; cdr3_nt: TGTGCCAGCAGTTACTCGATCGCCGCGGTGGATACGCAGTATTTT; d_call: .; v_call: TRBV6-6; clone_size: once; j_call: TRBJ2-3